This T cell receptor beta chain is drawn from a study of cytomegalovirus exposure and HLA in healthy donors. 13 Jbeta primers and 60 Vbeta primers were used for the PCR. Here immunoSEQ multiplex PCR was the method, and the copy in TCRdb shows in-frame clones only, minus some. The sample holds over 100,000 clones, over 60% seen once. Looked up from germline, CDR1 is SSHAT and CDR2 is FNYEAQ (reference sequence). There are 13 residues in the CDR3. With respect to this clone: A junction end diverges from the germline sequence, so it may reflect a read error.

This sequence originates from a woman aged 18-29 years in good health and CMV-seropositive. The sequencing input was PBMCs. This chain links TRBV7-7 with TRBJ2-7; D gene unclear. CDR3 sequence reads: CASSLGRNYEQYF. As DNA, the CDR3 is TGTGCTAGCAGCTTAGGCAGAAACTACGAGCAGTACTTC.